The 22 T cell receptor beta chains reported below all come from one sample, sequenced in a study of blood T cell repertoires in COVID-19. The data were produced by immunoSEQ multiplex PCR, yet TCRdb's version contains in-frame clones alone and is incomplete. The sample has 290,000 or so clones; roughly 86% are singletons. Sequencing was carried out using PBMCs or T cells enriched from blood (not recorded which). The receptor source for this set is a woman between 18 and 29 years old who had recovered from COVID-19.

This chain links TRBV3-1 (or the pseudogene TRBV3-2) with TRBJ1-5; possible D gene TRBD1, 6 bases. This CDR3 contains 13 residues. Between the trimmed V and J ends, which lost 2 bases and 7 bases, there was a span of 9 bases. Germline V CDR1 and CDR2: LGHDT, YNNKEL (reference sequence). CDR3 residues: CASSQNRDQPQHF. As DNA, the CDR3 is TGTGCCAGCAGCCAAAACAGGGACCAGCCCCAGCATTTT.

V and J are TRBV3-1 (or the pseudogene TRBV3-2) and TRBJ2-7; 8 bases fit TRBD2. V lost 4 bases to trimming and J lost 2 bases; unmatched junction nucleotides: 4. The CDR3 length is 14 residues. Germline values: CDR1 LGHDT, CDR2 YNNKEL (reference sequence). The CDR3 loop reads CASSPPGGTYEQYF. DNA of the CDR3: TGTGCCAGCAGCCCCCCGGGGGGGACCTACGAGCAGTACTTC.

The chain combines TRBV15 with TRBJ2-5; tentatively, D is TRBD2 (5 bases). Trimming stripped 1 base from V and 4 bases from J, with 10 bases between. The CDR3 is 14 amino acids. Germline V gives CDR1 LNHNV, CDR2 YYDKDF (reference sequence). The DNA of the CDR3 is TGTGCCACCAGCAGAGTGAGGGTACGAGAGACCCAGTACTTC. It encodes CATSRVRVRETQYF.

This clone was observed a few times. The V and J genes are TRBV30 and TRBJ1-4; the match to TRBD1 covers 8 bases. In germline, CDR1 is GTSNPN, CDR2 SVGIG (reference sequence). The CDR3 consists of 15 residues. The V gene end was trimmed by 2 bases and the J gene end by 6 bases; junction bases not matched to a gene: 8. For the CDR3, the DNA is TGTGCCTGGAGTACACGGACAGGGCTGTATGAAAAACTGTTTTTT. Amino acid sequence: CAWSTRTGLYEKLFF.

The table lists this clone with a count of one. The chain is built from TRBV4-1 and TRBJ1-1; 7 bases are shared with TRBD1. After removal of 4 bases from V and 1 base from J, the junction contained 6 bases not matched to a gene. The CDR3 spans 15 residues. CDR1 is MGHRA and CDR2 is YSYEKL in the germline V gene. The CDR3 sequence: CASSPGQAANTEAFF. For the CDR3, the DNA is TGCGCCAGCAGCCCCGGACAGGCGGCGAACACTGAAGCTTTCTTT.

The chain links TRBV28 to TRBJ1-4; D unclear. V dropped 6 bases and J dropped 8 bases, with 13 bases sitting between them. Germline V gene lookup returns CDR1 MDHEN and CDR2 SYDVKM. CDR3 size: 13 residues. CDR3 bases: TGTGCCAGCAGAGAACTAGTGACCGAAAAACTGTTTTTT. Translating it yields CASRELVTEKLFF.

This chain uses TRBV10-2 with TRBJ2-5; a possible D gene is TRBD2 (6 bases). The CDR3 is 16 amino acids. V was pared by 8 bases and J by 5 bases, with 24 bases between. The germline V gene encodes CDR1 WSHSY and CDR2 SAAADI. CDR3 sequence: CASARRGGGNGETQYF. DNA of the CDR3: TGCGCCAGCGCCCGAAGGGGTGGGGGGAATGGGGAGACCCAGTACTTC.

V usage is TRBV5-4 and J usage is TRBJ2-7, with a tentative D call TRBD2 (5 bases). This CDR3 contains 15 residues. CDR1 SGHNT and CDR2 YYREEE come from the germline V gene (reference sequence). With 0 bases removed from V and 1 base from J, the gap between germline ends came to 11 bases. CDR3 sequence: CASSLAQEASYEQYF. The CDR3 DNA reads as TGTGCCAGCAGCTTGGCGCAGGAGGCGTCCTACGAGCAGTACTTC.

DNA of the CDR3: TGCGCCAGCAGCCCCGGGTTAAGGGGAGGTAACTATGGCTACACCTTC. Encoded protein: CASSPGLRGGNYGYTF. The chain recombines TRBV5-1 with TRBJ1-2, with a possible D match to TRBD1 (5 bases). Germline CDR1 is SGHRS and CDR2 is YFSETQ. This CDR3 comprises 16 residues. The V and J ends lost 4 bases and 1 base respectively, with 17 bases between them.

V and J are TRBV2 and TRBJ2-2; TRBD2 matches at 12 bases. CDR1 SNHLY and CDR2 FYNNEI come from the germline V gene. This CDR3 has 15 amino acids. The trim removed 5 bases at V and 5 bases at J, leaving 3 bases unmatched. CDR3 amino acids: CASSPSGGETGELFF. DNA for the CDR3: TGTGCCAGCAGTCCTAGCGGGGGGGAGACCGGGGAGCTGTTTTTT.

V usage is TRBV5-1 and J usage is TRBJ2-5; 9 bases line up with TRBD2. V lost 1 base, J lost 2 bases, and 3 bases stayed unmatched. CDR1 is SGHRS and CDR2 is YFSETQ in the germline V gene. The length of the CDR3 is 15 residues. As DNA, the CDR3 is TGCGCCAGCAGCTTGATAGCGGGGGCACAAGAGACCCAGTACTTC. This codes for CASSLIAGAQETQYF. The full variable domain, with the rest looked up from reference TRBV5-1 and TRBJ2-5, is KAGVTQTPRYLIKTRGQQVTLSCSPISGHRSVSWYQQTPGQGLQFLFEYFSETQRNKGNFPGRFSGRQFSNSRSEMNVSTLELGDSALYLCASSLIAGAQETQYFGPGTRLLVL.

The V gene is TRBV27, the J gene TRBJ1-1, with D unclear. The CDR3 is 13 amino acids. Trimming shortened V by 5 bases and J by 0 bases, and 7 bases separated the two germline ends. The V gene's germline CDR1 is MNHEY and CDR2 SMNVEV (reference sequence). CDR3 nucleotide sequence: TGTGCCAGCAGTAACAGACTGAACACTGAAGCTTTCTTT. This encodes CASSNRLNTEAFF.

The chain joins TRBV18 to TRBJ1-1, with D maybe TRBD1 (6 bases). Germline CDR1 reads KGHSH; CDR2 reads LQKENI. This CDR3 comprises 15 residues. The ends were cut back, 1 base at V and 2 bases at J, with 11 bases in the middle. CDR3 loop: CASSPRQVDNTEAFF. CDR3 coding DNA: TGTGCCAGCTCACCACGACAGGTCGATAACACTGAAGCTTTCTTT.

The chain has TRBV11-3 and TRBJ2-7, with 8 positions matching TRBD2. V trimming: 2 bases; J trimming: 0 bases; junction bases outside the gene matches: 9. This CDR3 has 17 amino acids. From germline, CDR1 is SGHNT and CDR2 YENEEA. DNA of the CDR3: TGTGCCAGCAGCTTATCCCGGGTAGCGGGGAGCTCCTACGAGCAGTACTTC. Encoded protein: CASSLSRVAGSSYEQYF. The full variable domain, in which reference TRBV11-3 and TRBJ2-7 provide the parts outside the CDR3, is EAGVVQSPRYKIIEKKQPVAFWCNPISGHNTLYWYLQNLGQGPELLIRYENEEAVDDSQLPKDRFSAERLKGVDSTLKIQPAELGDSAVYLCASSLSRVAGSSYEQYFGPGTRLTVT.

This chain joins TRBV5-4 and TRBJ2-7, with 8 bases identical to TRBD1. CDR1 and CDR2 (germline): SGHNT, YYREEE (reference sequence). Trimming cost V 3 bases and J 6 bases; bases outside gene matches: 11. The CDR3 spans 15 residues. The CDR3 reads CASSYSGQGAIEQYF. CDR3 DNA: TGTGCCAGCAGCTATTCGGGGCAGGGGGCGATCGAGCAGTACTTC.

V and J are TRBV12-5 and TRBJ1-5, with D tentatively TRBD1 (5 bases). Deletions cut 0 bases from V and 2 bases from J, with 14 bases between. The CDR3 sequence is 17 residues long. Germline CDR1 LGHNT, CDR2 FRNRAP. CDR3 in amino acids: CASGLVRGDARNQPQHF. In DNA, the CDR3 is TGTGCTAGTGGTTTGGTACGGGGGGACGCTCGCAATCAGCCCCAGCATTTT.

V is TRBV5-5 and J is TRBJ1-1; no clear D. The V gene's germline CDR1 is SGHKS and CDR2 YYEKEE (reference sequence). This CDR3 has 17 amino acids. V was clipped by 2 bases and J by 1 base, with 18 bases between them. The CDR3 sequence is CASSFRSRQEKNTEAFF. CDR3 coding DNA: TGTGCCAGCAGCTTTAGGTCACGACAAGAGAAGAACACTGAAGCTTTCTTT.

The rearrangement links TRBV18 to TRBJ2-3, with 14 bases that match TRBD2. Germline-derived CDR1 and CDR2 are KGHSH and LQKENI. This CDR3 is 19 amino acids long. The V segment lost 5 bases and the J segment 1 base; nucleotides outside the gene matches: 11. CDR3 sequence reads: CASSTSVGTSGGGTDTQYF. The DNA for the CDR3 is TGTGCCAGCTCAACTAGCGTCGGGACTAGCGGGGGAGGCACAGATACGCAGTATTTT.

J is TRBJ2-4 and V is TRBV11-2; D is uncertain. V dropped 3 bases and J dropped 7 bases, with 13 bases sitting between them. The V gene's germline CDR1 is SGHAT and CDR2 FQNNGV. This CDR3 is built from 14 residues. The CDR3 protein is CASSLIYSENIQYF. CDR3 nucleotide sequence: TGTGCCAGCAGCTTGATCTATTCGGAGAACATTCAGTACTTC.

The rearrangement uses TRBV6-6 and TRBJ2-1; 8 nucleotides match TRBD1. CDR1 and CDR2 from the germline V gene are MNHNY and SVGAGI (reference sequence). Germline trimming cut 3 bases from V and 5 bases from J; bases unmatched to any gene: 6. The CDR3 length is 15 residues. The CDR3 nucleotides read TGTGCCAGCAGTTATTTAGGACAGGGTGACAATGAGCAGTTCTTC. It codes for CASSYLGQGDNEQFF.

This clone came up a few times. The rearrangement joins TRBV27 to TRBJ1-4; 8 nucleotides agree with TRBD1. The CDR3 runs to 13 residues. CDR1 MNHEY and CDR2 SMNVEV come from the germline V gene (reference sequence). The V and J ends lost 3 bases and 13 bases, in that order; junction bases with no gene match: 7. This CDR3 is CASSFRQGRRLFF. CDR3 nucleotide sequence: TGTGCCAGCAGTTTTCGACAGGGGAGAAGACTGTTTTTT.

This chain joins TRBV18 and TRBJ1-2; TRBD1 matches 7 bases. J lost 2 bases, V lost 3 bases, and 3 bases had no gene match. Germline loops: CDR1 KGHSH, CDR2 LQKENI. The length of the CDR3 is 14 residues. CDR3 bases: TGTGCCAGCTCACCCTCAGGGGGGAACTATGGCTACACCTTC. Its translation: CASSPSGGNYGYTF.